This TCR beta chain emerged from a study of OX40 agonist ivuxolimab in advanced cancers. General study results and limits: Clonal expansion in partial responders at 0.1-3.0 mg/kg ranked among the lowest. Antigen targets of the expanded peripheral T cells went undetermined.

With regard to this clone: Antigen unknown.

Produced via immunoSEQ multiplex PCR; TCRdb's table is partial and in-frame only. The data contain 100,000 to 150,000 clones, 92% of them singletons. CDR3 length equals 13 residues. V lost 6 bases, J lost 8 bases, and 16 bases lay in between. Germline-derived CDR1 and CDR2 are MNHNS and SASEGT. The TCR sequence derives from an adult with an advanced solid tumor such as melanoma, head and neck, liver or kidney cancer. The V call is TRBV6-1, the J call TRBJ1-1; the D is unclear. This sample comprised CD4+ or CD8+ T cells sorted from blood, obtained in a trial of the OX40 agonist ivuxolimab. The CDR3 spells CASRKRVAPEAFF. The CDR3 DNA reads as TGTGCCAGCAGGAAGAGGGTTGCCCCGGAAGCTTTCTTT.